The subject of this entry is one T cell receptor (beta chain). Its matching antigen is unknown. Looked up from germline, CDR1 is MNHEY and CDR2 is SMNVEV (reference sequence). There are 16 residues in the CDR3. J gave up 7 bases and V 3 bases, and 9 bases lay outside the gene matches. 13 Jbeta primers and 60 Vbeta primers were used for the PCR. Libraries were prepared by immunoSEQ multiplex PCR; TCRdb keeps only in-frame clonotypes and omits some of them. In the table there are fewer than 180,000 clones, roughly 80% of which are singletons. The entry originates in a study of cytomegalovirus exposure and HLA in healthy donors. Study overall: Membership in the Caucasian-associated ancestry cluster was found for around four fifths of approximately 430 genotyped donors.

Regarding the study as a whole: According to an earlier analysis, most TCR beta V segments yielded productive rearrangements about 87% or about 30% of the time. HLA allele associations emerged for 17,000 or so TCR beta sequences in a later analysis, at 0.05 false discovery rate.

The source of this sequence is a human donor in good health. Sequencing was carried out using PBMCs. The gene calls are TRBV27 and TRBJ1-6; 7 nucleotides match TRBD1. CDR3 loop: CASSFKPTGRNSPLHF. The CDR3 nucleotides read TGTGCCAGCAGTTTCAAACCGACAGGGAGAAATTCACCCCTCCACTTT.